The present TCR beta chain was sequenced within a study of blood T cell repertoires in COVID-19. Study-level information: From the United States, Italy and Spain came samples of acute and convalescent COVID-19. In each case, the material was cDNA or gDNA derived from T cells, B-cell-depleted T cells, or PBMCs.

Per the original methods: How many nucleated cells were present was estimated from reference gene primer amplification. Measured with immunoSEQ multiplex PCR; TCRdb has only the in-frame clones, and not every one. For V, J and clone size, that table is used; D and trimming come from the DNA. The data contain over 100,000 clones, about 89% of them singletons. Per the germline V gene, CDR1 is KGHSH and CDR2 is LQKENI. The trim removed 2 bases at V and 5 bases at J, leaving 1 base unmatched. CDR3 size: 13 residues. The count of this clone is one. This sequence was found in a man in his forties with acute or convalescent COVID-19. The material sequenced was peripheral blood. The chain links TRBV18 to TRBJ2-5, with 8 bases that match TRBD1. As DNA, the CDR3 is TGTGCCAGCTCACCAAGACAGGGGGAGACCCAGTACTTC. This encodes CASSPRQGETQYF.